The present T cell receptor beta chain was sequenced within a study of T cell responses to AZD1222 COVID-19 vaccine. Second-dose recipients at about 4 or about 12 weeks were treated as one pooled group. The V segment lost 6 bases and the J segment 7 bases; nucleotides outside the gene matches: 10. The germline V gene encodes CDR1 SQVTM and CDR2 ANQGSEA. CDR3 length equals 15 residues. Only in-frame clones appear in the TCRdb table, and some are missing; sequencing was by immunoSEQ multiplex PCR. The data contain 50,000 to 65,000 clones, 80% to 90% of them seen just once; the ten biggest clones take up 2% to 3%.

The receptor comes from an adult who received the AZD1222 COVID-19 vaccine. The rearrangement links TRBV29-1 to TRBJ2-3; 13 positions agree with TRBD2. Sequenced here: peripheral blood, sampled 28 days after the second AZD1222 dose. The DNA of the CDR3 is TGCAGCGTCCCCGGACTAGCGGGAGATCAAAATACGCAGTATTTT. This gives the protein CSVPGLAGDQNTQYF.